This T cell receptor (beta chain) was identified during a study of blood T cell repertoires in COVID-19. On the study more broadly: Sources were T cells, B-cell-depleted T cells, or PBMCs; the material itself was cDNA or gDNA.

This CDR3 spans 18 amino acids. Germline loops: CDR1 LNHNV, CDR2 YYDKDF (reference sequence). The trim removed 2 bases at V and 0 bases at J, leaving 10 bases unmatched. Repertoires were generated with immunoSEQ multiplex PCR, while TCRdb's copy carries only in-frame clones and drops some. The profile covers fewer than 350,000 clones, with around 90% appearing a single time and 6.5% to 8% taken by the ten largest. The sequence came from a woman aged 25 to 39 with COVID-19, enrolled during active disease. This sequence joins TRBV15 and TRBJ2-3, with 8 positions matching TRBD2. The specimen sequenced was peripheral blood. In DNA, the CDR3 is TGTGCCACCAGCAGAAACCCTAGCGGGCCTACTAGCACAGATACGCAGTATTTT. Amino acids: CATSRNPSGPTSTDTQYF.